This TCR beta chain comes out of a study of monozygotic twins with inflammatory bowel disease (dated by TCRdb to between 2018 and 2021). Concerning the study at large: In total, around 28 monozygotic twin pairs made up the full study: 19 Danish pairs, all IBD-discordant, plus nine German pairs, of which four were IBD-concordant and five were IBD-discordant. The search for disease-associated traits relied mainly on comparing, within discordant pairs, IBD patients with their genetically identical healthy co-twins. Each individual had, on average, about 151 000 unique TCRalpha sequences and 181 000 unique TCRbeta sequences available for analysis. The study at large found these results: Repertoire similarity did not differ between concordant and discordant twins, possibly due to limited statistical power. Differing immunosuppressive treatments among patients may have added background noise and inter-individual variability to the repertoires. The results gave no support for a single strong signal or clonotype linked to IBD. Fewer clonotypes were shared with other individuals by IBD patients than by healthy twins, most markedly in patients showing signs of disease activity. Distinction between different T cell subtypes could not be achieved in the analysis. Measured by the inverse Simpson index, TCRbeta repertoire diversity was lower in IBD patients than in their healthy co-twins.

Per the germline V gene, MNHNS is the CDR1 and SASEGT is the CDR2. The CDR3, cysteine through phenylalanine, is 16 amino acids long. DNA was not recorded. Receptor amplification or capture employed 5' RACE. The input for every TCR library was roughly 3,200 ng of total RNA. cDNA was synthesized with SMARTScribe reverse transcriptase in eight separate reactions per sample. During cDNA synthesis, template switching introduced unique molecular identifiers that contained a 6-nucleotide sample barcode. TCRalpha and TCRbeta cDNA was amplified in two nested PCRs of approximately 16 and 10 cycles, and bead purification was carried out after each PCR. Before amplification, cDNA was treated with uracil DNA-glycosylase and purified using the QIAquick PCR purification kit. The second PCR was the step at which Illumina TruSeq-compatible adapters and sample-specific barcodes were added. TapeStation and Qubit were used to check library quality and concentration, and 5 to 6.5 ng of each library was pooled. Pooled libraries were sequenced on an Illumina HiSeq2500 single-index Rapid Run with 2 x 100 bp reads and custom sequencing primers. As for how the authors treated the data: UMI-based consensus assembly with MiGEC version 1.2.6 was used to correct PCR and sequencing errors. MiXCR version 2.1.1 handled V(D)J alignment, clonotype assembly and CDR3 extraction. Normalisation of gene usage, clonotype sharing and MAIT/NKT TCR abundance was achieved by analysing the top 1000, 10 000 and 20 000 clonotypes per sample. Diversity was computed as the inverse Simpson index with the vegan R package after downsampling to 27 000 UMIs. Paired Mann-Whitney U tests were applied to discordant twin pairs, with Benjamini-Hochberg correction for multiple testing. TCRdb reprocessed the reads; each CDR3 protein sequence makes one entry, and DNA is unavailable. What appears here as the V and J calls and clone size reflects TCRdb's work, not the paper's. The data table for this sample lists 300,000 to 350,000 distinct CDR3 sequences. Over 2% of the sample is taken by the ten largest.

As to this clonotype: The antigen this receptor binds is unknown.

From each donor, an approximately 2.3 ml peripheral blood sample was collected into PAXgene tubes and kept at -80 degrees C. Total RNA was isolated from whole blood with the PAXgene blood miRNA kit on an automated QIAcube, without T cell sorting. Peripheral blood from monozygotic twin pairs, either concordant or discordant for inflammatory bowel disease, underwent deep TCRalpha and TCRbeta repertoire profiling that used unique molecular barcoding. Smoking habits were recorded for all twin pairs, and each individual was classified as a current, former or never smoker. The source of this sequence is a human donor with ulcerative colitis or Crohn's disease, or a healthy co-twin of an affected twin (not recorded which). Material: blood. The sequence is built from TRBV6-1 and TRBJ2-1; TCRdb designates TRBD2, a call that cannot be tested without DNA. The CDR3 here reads CASSPLAPNLGHEQFF.